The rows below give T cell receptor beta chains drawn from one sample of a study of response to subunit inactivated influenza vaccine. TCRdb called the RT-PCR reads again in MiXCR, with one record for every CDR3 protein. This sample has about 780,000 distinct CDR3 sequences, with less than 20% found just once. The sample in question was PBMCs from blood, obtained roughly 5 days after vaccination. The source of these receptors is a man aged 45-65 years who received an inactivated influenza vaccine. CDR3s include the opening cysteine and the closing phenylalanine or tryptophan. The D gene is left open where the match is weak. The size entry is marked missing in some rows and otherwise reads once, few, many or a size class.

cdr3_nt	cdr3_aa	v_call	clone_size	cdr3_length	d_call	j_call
TGTGCCAGCAGTGCTAACATGGGAGGGGAGACCCAGTACTTC	CASSANMGGETQYF	TRBV7-2	NA	14	TRBD2	TRBJ2-5
TGCGCCAGCAGCTCTGACATGCTCCCGACCGGGGAGCTGTTTTTT	CASSSDMLPTGELFF	TRBV5-1	few	15	NA	TRBJ2-2
TGTGCCAGCAGCCAAGATGTCGGGTTTTCCTATGGCTACACCTTC	CASSQDVGFSYGYTF	TRBV14	NA	15	NA	TRBJ1-2
TGCAGTGCGACGAACTCTCGAACGGGGTCAGATACGCAGTATTTT	CSATNSRTGSDTQYF	TRBV20-1	NA	15	NA	TRBJ2-3
TGTGCCAGCAGTTTAAAACTAGCGGGATCCAATGAGCAGTTCTTC	CASSLKLAGSNEQFF	TRBV27	NA	15	TRBD2	TRBJ2-1
TGTGCCAGCAGCGGGATCGGGACAGGGGGCAGTGGCTACACCTTC	CASSGIGTGGSGYTF	TRBV7-9	once	15	TRBD1	TRBJ1-2
TGTGGCAAACGGTGGGGATCTACTAGCTACACCTTC	CGKRWGSTSYTF	TRBV10-3	few	12	NA	TRBJ1-2
TGCAGTGCTAGAGACGGCGGCAGGGTGTACGAGCAGTACTTC	CSARDGGRVYEQYF	TRBV20-1	few	14	NA	TRBJ2-7
TGTGCCAGCAGCTTACCCGGGACTAGCGGGGTTCAAGAGACCCAGTACTTC	CASSLPGTSGVQETQYF	TRBV5-4	NA	17	TRBD2	TRBJ2-5
TGTGCCACTGACGGAGGAGGGGTTATCAACAATGAGCAGTTCTTC	CATDGGGVINNEQFF	TRBV28	NA	15	NA	TRBJ2-1
TGCAGCGTGGCCAGGGGGCTGGACACTGAAGCTTTCTTT	CSVARGLDTEAFF	TRBV29-1	few	13	TRBD1	TRBJ1-1
TGTGCCAGCAGTCCAAACAATGAGCAGCTCTTC	CASSPNNEQLF	TRBV12-3/TRBV12-4	NA	11	NA	TRBJ2-1
TGCAGTGCTAGCTCCGGGACAGGGGTGGGGGAGCTGTTTTTT	CSASSGTGVGELFF	TRBV20-1	few	14	TRBD1	TRBJ2-2
TGTGCCAGCAGCTCCGGCCAGACCTATCAGCCCCAGCATTTT	CASSSGQTYQPQHF	TRBV9	few	14	NA	TRBJ1-5
TGCAGTGCTAGTGATGCCTATGAGCAGTTCTTC	CSASDAYEQFF	TRBV20-1	few	11	NA	TRBJ2-1
TGTGCCAGCAGTGGGCTAGCGGGAGGGCCGAGCACAGATACGCAGTATTTT	CASSGLAGGPSTDTQYF	TRBV25-1	NA	17	TRBD2	TRBJ2-3
TGTGCCAGCAGTCTACTACCTGTCGGGACAGATACGCAGTATTTT	CASSLLPVGTDTQYF	TRBV27	few	15	NA	TRBJ2-3
TGTGCCAGCAGTTACGGGCAGTCTAACTATGGCTACACCTTC	CASSYGQSNYGYTF	TRBV6-2/TRBV6-3	NA	14	NA	TRBJ1-2
TGTGCCAGCAGCGTAGGTTCGGGAAGGAACGAGCAGTACTTC	CASSVGSGRNEQYF	TRBV9	NA	14	NA	TRBJ2-7
TGTGCCATCAGCCCCGACTATATTGACACGTCCAATCAGCCCCAGCATTTT	CAISPDYIDTSNQPQHF	TRBV10-3	few	17	NA	TRBJ1-5
TGTGCCAGCCTTGCTGTTATGAACACTGAAGCTTTCTTT	CASLAVMNTEAFF	TRBV6-6	NA	13	NA	TRBJ1-1
TGCGCCAGCAGCTTGGAGGGTACGGAGACCCAGTACTTC	CASSLEGTETQYF	TRBV5-1	few	13	NA	TRBJ2-5
TGTGCCAGCAGGGGATCGGGTAGCGGAAACTACGAGCAGTACTTC	CASRGSGSGNYEQYF	TRBV28	NA	15	NA	TRBJ2-7
TGTGCCAGCAGTAAGGCAGAGAACACTGAAGCTTTCTTT	CASSKAENTEAFF	TRBV6-1	few	13	NA	TRBJ1-1
TGCAGTGCTAGACAAGTCTACGAGCAGTACTTC	CSARQVYEQYF	TRBV20-1	few	11	NA	TRBJ2-7
TGTGCCAGCAGTCCGGACAGCGCCGGGGAGACCCAGTACTTC	CASSPDSAGETQYF	TRBV6-2/TRBV6-3	NA	14	NA	TRBJ2-5
TGCAGTGCTAGAGATCTGGTACAGGGCGCCTACGAGCAGTACTTC	CSARDLVQGAYEQYF	TRBV20-1	NA	15	NA	TRBJ2-7
TGCAGTGCGGGTTCAGGGGGAGTTGGTGATGGGCAGTACTTC	CSAGSGGVGDGQYF	TRBV20-1	NA	14	TRBD1	TRBJ2-7
TGTGCCAGCTTTCCCATGACAGGGGGGACAGATACGCAGTATTTT	CASFPMTGGTDTQYF	TRBV6-1	few	15	TRBD1	TRBJ2-3
TGCGCCAGCAGCTTGGGGGCTAGCGGGACGAATGAGCAGTTCTTC	CASSLGASGTNEQFF	TRBV5-1	many	15	TRBD2	TRBJ2-1
TGTGCCAGCAGCAACGACGGACTTTCATTGAGGAATGAGCAGTTCTTC	CASSNDGLSLRNEQFF	TRBV7-8	many	16	NA	TRBJ2-1
TGTGCCATCAGTGATGTATCAGGGGATGATACGCAGTATTTT	CAISDVSGDDTQYF	TRBV10-3	NA	14	NA	TRBJ2-3
TGTGCCAGCAGTTTAAGCACCACCGGGGAGCTGTTTTTT	CASSLSTTGELFF	TRBV12-3/TRBV12-4	many	13	NA	TRBJ2-2
TGCAGTGCTAGGACTAGCGGAAACCAGGAGCAGTATTTT	CSARTSGNQEQYF	TRBV20-1	few	13	TRBD2	TRBJ2-3
TGTGCCAGCAGCTTATCGGGATATGAGCAGTTCTTC	CASSLSGYEQFF	TRBV7-2	many	12	NA	TRBJ2-1
TGTGCCAGCACCCAGACAGGGACCCTCTATAATTCACCCCTCCACTTT	CASTQTGTLYNSPLHF	TRBV6-1	NA	16	TRBD1	TRBJ1-6
TGTGCCAGCAGCTTAGTTGACCCAACGGAAAACATTCAGTACTTC	CASSLVDPTENIQYF	TRBV7-8	NA	15	NA	TRBJ2-4
TGTGCCAGCAGCCGAACGCGACTCCAAGAGACCCAGTACTTC	CASSRTRLQETQYF	TRBV5-5	NA	14	NA	TRBJ2-5
TGTGCCATCGATAACGGGGGACCCCAAGAGACCCAGTACTTC	CAIDNGGPQETQYF	TRBV10-3	NA	14	NA	TRBJ2-5
TGTGCCATCAGTGAGCATCTTATCGGGACTAACTATGGCTACACCTTC	CAISEHLIGTNYGYTF	TRBV10-3	NA	16	NA	TRBJ1-2
TGCAGTGCAACCCAGGGCCTCTCCTACGAGCAGTACTTC	CSATQGLSYEQYF	TRBV20-1	few	13	NA	TRBJ2-7
TGCGCCAGCAGCCAAGCCAGGACAGCGAATGTCAATCAGCCCCAGCATTTT	CASSQARTANVNQPQHF	TRBV4-1	NA	17	NA	TRBJ1-5
TGTGCCAGCAGACGACCCGGGACTATTGAGACCCAGTACTTC	CASRRPGTIETQYF	TRBV11-2	NA	14	TRBD2	TRBJ2-5
TGTGCCAGCAGGTACCGGGACCAGGAGCAGTTCTTC	CASRYRDQEQFF	TRBV2	NA	12	NA	TRBJ2-1
TGTGCCAGCTCACCGAGGGGGCTAGGAGAGACCCAGTACTTC	CASSPRGLGETQYF	TRBV18	NA	14	TRBD1	TRBJ2-5
TGTGCCAGCAGCCTTACAATAGGGGGCATGGGGGAGACCCAGTACTTC	CASSLTIGGMGETQYF	TRBV12-3/TRBV12-4	few	16	TRBD1	TRBJ2-5
TGTGCCATCAGTGACGGAGGGGACGATACGCAGTATTTT	CAISDGGDDTQYF	TRBV10-3	NA	13	NA	TRBJ2-3
TGTGCCAGCAGCCCAGCACTTAGGACTCAAGAGACCCAGTACTTC	CASSPALRTQETQYF	TRBV3-1	NA	15	NA	TRBJ2-5
TGTGCCAGCAGTGTCCAAGAGGGTGGATCTCCCTACGAGCAGTACTTC	CASSVQEGGSPYEQYF	TRBV6-1	NA	16	NA	TRBJ2-7
TGTGCCAGCAGCCGAAAGGACAAAAGAGACACCATATATTTT	CASSRKDKRDTIYF	TRBV7-2	few	14	NA	TRBJ1-3
TGTGCCAGCAGTTTAGGAGCGGCCGCGAACACCGGGGAGCTGTTTTTT	CASSLGAAANTGELFF	TRBV12-3/TRBV12-4	few	16	NA	TRBJ2-2
TGTGCCAGCAGCTTAGGCCCCGGGACAGCTTATTATGGCTACACCTTC	CASSLGPGTAYYGYTF	TRBV11-2	few	16	TRBD1	TRBJ1-2
TGTGCCAGCAGTTTACAAGTGGGGAACTACGAGCAGTACTTC	CASSLQVGNYEQYF	TRBV12-3/TRBV12-4	NA	14	NA	TRBJ2-7
TGCAGCGTTGTAGGGGCTAGCGGGAGGCCCAGCTCCTACAATGAGCAGTTCTTC	CSVVGASGRPSSYNEQFF	TRBV29-1	many	18	TRBD2	TRBJ2-1
TGTGCCAGCAGCTTATTTTTAAGTAGCAATCAGCCCCAGCATTTT	CASSLFLSSNQPQHF	TRBV7-2	few	15	NA	TRBJ1-5
TGTGCCAGCAGCCAAGAAGCGCGGCTAGCGGGGGTGTACGAGCAGTACTTC	CASSQEARLAGVYEQYF	TRBV4-2	NA	17	TRBD2	TRBJ2-7
TGTGCCAGCAGCGGGAGGGCCTTCCTTAGCACAGATACGCAGTATTTT	CASSGRAFLSTDTQYF	TRBV7-9	few	16	TRBD2	TRBJ2-3
TGCAGTGCTACCCGACAGGGCTTTTCCTTTCAGCCCCAGCATTTT	CSATRQGFSFQPQHF	TRBV20-1	many	15	TRBD1	TRBJ1-5
TGTGCCAGCAGTTATTCGGCCCCTATGAACACTGAAGCTTTCTTT	CASSYSAPMNTEAFF	TRBV6-2/TRBV6-3	few	15	NA	TRBJ1-1